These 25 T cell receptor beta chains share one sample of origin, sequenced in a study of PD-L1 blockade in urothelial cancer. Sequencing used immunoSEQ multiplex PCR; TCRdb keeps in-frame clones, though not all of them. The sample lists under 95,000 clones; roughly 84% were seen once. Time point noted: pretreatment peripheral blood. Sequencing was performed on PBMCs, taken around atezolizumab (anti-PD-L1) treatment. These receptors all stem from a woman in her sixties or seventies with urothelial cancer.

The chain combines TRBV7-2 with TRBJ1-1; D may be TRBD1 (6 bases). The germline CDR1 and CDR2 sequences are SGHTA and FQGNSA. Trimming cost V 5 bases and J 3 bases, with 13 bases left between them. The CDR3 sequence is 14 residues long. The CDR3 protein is CASSLGQGHTEAFF. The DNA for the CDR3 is TGTGCCAGCAGCCTCGGGCAGGGGCACACTGAAGCTTTCTTT.

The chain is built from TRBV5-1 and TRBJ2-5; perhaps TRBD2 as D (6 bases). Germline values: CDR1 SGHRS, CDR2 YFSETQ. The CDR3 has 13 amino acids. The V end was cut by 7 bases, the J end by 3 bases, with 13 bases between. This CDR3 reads CASPRWREETQYF. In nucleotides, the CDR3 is TGCGCCAGCCCCCGTTGGAGGGAAGAGACCCAGTACTTC. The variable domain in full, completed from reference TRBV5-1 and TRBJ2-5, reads KAGVTQTPRYLIKTRGQQVTLSCSPISGHRSVSWYQQTPGQGLQFLFEYFSETQRNKGNFPGRFSGRQFSNSRSEMNVSTLELGDSALYLCASPRWREETQYFGPGTRLLVL.

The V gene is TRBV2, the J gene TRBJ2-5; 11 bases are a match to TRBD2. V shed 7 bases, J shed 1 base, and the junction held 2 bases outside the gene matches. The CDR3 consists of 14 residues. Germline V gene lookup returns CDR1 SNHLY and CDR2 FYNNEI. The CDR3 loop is CASNSGRAQETQYF. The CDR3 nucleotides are TGTGCCAGCAATAGCGGGAGGGCCCAAGAGACCCAGTACTTC.

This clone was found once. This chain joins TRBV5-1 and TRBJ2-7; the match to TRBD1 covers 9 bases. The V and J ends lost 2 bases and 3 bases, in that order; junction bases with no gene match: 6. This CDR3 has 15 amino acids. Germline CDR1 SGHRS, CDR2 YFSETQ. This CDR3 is CASSFSGTGLYEQYF. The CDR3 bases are TGCGCCAGCAGCTTCTCTGGGACAGGGCTCTACGAGCAGTACTTC.

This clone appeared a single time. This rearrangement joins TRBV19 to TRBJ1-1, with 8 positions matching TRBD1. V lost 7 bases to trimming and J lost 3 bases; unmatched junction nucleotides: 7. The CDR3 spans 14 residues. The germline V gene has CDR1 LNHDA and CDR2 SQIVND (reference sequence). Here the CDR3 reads CASTPTGGDTEAFF. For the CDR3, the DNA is TGTGCCAGTACCCCCACAGGGGGGGACACTGAAGCTTTCTTT. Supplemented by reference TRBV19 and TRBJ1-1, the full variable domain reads DGGITQSPKYLFRKEGQNVTLSCEQNLNHDAMYWYRQDPGQGLRLIYYSQIVNDFQKGDIAEGYSVSREKKESFPLTVTSAQKNPTAFYLCASTPTGGDTEAFFGQGTRLTVV.

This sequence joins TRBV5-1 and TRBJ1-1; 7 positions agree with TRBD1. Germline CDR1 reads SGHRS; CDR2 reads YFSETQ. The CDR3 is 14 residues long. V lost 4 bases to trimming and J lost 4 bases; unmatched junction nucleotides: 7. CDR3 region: CASSGGQRATEAFF. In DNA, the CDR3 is TGCGCCAGCAGCGGGGGACAGCGGGCCACTGAAGCTTTCTTT.

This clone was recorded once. The CDR3 coding sequence is TGTGCCAGCAGCGGGACTAGCGGGGAAGGCCATGAGCAGTTCTTC. This codes for CASSGTSGEGHEQFF. This sequence joins TRBV5-4 and TRBJ2-1, with 13 bases matching TRBD2. Germline assignment: CDR1 SGHNT and CDR2 YYREEE (reference sequence). The CDR3 runs 15 residues. J was trimmed by 8 bases and V by 4 bases; bases with no gene match: 6.

As DNA, the CDR3 is TGTGCCAGCAGCTTAGCGGAGGTTGGGGTGAGGAGCAACGAGCAGTACTTC. It specifies CASSLAEVGVRSNEQYF. This chain links TRBV7-2 with TRBJ2-7, with D possibly matching TRBD2 (5 bases). The CDR3 extends over 17 amino acids. Germline CDR1 and CDR2: SGHTA and FQGNSA. V lost 0 bases and J 5 bases, leaving 20 bases between the germline ends.

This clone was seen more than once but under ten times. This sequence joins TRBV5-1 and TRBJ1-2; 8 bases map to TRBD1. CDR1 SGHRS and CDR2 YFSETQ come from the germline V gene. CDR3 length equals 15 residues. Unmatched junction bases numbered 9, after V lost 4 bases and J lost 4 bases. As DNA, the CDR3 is TGCGCCAGCAGCGACGGACAGGGCCCGCGCTATGGCTACACCTTC. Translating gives CASSDGQGPRYGYTF.

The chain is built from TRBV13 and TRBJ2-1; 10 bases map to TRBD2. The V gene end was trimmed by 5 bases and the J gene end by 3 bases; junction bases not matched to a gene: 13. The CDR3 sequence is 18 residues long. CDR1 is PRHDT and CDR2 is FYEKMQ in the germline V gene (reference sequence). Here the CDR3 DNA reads TGTGCCAGCAGCCCTCGCATTACCGGGACTAGCGACTACAATGAGCAGTTCTTC. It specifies CASSPRITGTSDYNEQFF.

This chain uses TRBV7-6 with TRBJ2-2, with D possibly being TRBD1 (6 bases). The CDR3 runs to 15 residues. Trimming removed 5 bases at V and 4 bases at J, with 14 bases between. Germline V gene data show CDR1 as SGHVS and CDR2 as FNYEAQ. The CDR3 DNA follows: TGTGCCAGCAGCATTACAGGGTTGGGCACCGGGGAGCTGTTTTTT. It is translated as CASSITGLGTGELFF. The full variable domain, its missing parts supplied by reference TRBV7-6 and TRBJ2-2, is GAGVSQSPRYKVTKRGQDVALRCDPISGHVSLYWYRQALGQGPEFLTYFNYEAQQDKSGLPNDRFSAERPEGSISTLTIQRTEQRDSAMYRCASSITGLGTGELFFGEGSRLTVL.

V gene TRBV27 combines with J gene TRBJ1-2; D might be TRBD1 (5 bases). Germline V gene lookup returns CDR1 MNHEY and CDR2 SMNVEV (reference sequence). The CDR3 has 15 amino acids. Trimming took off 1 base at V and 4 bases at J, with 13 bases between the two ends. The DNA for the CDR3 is TGTGCCAGCAGTTTATTGGGTGGGGCGGCCTATGGCTACACCTTC. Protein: CASSLLGGAAYGYTF.

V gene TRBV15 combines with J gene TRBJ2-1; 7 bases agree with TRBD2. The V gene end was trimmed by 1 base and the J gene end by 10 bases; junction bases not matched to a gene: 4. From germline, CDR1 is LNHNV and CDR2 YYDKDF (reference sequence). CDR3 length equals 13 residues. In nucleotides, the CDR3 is TGTGCCACCAGCAGAGGACTAGCAGGGGAGCAGTTCTTC. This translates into CATSRGLAGEQFF. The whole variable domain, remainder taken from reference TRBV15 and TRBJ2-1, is DAMVIQNPRYQVTQFGKPVTLSCSQTLNHNVMYWYQQKSSQAPKLLFHYYDKDFNNEADTPDNFQSRRPNTSFCFLDIRSPGLGDTAMYLCATSRGLAGEQFFGPGTRLTVL.

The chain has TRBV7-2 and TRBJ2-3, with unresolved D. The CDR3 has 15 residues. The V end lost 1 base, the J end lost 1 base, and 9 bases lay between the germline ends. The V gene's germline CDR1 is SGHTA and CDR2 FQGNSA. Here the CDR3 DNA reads TGTGCCAGCAGCTTAGTTGGAGTCGGCACAGATACGCAGTATTTT. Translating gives CASSLVGVGTDTQYF.

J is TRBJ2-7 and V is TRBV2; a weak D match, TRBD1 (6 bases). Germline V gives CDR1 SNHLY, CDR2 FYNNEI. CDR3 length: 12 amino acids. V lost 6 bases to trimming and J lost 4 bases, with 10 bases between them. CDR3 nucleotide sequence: TGTGCCAGCAGGGAAACAGGGTACGAGCAGTACTTC. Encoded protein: CASRETGYEQYF. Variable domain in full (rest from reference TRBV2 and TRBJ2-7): EPEVTQTPSHQVTQMGQEVILRCVPISNHLYFYWYRQILGQKVEFLVSFYNNEISEKSEIFDDQFSVERPDGSNFTLKIRSTKLEDSAMYFCASRETGYEQYFGPGTRLTVT.

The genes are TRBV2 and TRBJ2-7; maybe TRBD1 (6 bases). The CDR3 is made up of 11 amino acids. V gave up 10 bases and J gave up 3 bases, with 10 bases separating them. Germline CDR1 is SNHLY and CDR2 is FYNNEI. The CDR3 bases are TGTGCCACGAAACAGGGCTACGAGCAGTACTTC. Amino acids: CATKQGYEQYF.

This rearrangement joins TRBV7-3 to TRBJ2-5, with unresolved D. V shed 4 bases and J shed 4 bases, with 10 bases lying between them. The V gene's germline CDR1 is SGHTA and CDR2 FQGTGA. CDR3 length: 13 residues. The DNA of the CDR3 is TGTGCCAGCAGCTCTGGCGGCCCAGAGACCCAGTACTTC. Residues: CASSSGGPETQYF.

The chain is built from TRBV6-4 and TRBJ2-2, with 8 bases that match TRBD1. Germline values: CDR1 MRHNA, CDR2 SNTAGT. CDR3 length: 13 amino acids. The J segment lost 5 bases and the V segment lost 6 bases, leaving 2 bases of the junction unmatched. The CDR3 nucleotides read TGTGCCAGCAGCGGACAGGGTACCGGGGAGCTGTTTTTT. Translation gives CASSGQGTGELFF.

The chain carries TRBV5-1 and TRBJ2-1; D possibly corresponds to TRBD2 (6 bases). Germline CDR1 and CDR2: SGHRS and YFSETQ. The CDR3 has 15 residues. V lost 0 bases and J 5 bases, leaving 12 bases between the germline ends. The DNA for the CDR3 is TGCGCCAGCAGCTTGGGTAGCGGAGATGACAATGAGCAGTTCTTC. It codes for CASSLGSGDDNEQFF.

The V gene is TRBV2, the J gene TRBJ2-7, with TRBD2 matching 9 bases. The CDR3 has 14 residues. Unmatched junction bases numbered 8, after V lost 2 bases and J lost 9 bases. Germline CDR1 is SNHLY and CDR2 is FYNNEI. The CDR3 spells CASSELAGVEGQYF. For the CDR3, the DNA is TGTGCCAGCAGTGAATTAGCGGGAGTTGAGGGGCAGTACTTC.

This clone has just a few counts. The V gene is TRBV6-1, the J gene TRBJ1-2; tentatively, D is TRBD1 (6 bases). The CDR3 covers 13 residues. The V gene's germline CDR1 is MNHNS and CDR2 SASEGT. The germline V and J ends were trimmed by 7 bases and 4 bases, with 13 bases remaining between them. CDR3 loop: CASTSGTPYGYTF. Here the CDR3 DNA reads TGTGCCAGCACTTCTGGGACACCCTATGGCTACACCTTC.

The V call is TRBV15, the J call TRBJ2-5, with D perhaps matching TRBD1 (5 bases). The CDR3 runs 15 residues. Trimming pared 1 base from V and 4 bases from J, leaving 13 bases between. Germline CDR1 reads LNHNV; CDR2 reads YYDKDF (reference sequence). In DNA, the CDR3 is TGTGCCACCAGCAGAGGGCTCCAGGGCGGAGAGACCCAGTACTTC. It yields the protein CATSRGLQGGETQYF.

The CDR3 DNA is TGTGCCAGCAGCGAAGCGGGACGGTCTTCTGGGGCCAACGTCCTGACTTTC. Translated, it gives CASSEAGRSSGANVLTF. The chain couples TRBV9 to TRBJ2-6; 7 bases agree with TRBD2. Germline V gene data show CDR1 as SGDLS and CDR2 as YYNGEE. V lost 3 bases, J lost 1 base, and 7 bases stayed unmatched. CDR3 size: 17 residues.

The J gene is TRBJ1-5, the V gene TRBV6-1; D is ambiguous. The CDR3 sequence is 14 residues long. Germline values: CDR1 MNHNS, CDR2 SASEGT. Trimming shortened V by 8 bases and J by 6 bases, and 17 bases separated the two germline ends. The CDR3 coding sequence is TGTGCCAGCTCCGGTATGGTGGTGAGTCAGCCCCAGCATTTT. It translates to CASSGMVVSQPQHF.

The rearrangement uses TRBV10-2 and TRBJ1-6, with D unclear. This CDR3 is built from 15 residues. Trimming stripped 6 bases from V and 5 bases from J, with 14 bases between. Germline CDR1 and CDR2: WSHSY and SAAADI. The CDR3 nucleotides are TGCGCCAGCAGCTTCCAACAGATAAATAATTCACCCCTCCACTTT. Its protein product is CASSFQQINNSPLHF.